The present T cell receptor beta chain was sequenced within a study of shared clonotypes between healthy human individuals. Study-level findings and limits: Clonotype sharing across a few donors was observed for around 5% of naive CD4 clonotypes. Relative to memory subsets, naive subsets generally showed larger estimated richness.

Sorted subsets were amplified in replicate PCRs using approximately 200 ng DNA, 30,000 to 35,000 T cell genomes. Some clones are missing from TCRdb's copy, which holds only in-frame ones; the method was immunoSEQ multiplex PCR. The sample carries some 2.1 million clones, roughly 94% recorded once. The CDR3 consists of 14 residues. Trimming at V came to 6 bases and at J to 5 bases, leaving 6 bases not matched to a gene. Germline-derived CDR1 and CDR2 are LNHDA and SQIVND (reference sequence). A note on this clone: No antigen is known for it.

The sequencing input was naive CD4+ T cells sorted from blood. As to subset: CD45RA+ positively selected. This receptor was obtained from a man aged 18 to 30 in good health. V is TRBV19 and J is TRBJ2-5, with TRBD2 matching over 10 bases. DNA for the CDR3: TGTGCCAGTAGGGTAGCTAGCGGGGGTGAGACCCAGTACTTC. This sequence encodes CASRVASGGETQYF. The full variable domain, its missing parts supplied by reference TRBV19 and TRBJ2-5, is DGGITQSPKYLFRKEGQNVTLSCEQNLNHDAMYWYRQDPGQGLRLIYYSQIVNDFQKGDIAEGYSVSREKKESFPLTVTSAQKNPTAFYLCASRVASGGETQYFGPGTRLLVL.